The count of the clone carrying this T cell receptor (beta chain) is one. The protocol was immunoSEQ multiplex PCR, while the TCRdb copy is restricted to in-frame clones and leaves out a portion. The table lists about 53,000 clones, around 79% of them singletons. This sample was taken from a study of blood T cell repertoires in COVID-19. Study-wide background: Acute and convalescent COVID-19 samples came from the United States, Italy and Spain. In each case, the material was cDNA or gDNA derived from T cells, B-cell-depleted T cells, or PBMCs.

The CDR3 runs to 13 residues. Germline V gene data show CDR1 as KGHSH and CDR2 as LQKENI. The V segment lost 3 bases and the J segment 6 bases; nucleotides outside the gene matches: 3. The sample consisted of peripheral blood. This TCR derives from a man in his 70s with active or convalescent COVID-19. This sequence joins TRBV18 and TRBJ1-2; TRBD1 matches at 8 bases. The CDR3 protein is CASSPSGGNGYTF. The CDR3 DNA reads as TGTGCCAGCTCACCGTCAGGGGGCAATGGCTACACCTTC. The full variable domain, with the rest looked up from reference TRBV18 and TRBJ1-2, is NAGVMQNPRHLVRRRGQEARLRCSPMKGHSHVYWYRQLPEEGLKFMVYLQKENIIDESGMPKERFSAEFPKEGPSILRIQQVVRGDSAAYFCASSPSGGNGYTFGSGTRLTVV.